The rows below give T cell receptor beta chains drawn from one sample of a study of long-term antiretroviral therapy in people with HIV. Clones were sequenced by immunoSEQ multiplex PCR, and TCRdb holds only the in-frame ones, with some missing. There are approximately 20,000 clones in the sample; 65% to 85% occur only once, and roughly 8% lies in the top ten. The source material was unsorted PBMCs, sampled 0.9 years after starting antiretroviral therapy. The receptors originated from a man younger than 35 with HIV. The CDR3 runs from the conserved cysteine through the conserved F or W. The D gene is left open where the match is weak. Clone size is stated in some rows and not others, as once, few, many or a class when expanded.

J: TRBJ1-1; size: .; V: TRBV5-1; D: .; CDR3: CASSLEGGTEAFF; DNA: TGCGCCAGCAGCTTGGAGGGGGGCACTGAAGCTTTCTTT
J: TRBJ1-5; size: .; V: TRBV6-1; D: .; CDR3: CASSEYQPQHF; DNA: TGTGCCAGCAGTGAATATCAGCCCCAGCATTTT
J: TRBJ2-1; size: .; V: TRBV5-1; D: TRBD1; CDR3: CASSDSGQGYNEQFF; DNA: TGCGCCAGCAGCGACTCGGGACAGGGCTACAATGAGCAGTTCTTC
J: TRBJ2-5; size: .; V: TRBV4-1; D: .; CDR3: CASSPSGTETQYF; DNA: TGCGCCAGCAGCCCTTCTGGGACAGAGACCCAGTACTTC
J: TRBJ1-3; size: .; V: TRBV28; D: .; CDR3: CASSLPWGNTIYF; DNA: TGTGCCAGCAGTTTACCCTGGGGAAACACCATATATTTT
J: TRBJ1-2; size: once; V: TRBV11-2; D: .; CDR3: CASSSEGGNGYTF; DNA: TGTGCCAGCAGCTCCGAGGGGGGAAATGGCTACACCTTC
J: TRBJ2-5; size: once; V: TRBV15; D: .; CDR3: CATSRAEETQYF; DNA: TGTGCCACCAGCAGAGCGGAAGAGACCCAGTACTTC
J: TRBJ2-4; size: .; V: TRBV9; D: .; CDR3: CASSVQGREKNIQYF; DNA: TGTGCCAGCAGCGTCCAGGGTAGAGAAAAAAACATTCAGTACTTC
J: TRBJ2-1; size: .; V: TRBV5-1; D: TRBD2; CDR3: CATGTSGYNEQFF; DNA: TGCGCCACCGGGACTAGCGGCTACAATGAGCAGTTCTTC
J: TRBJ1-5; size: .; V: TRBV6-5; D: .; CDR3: CASRGGAGQPQHF; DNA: TGTGCCAGCAGGGGCGGGGCGGGCCAGCCCCAGCATTTT
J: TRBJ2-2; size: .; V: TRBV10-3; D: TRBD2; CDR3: CATSGGTNTGELFF; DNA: TGTGCCACAAGCGGGGGGACTAACACCGGGGAGCTGTTTTTT
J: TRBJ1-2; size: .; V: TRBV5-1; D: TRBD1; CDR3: CASSFYPGQSYGYTF; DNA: TGCGCCAGCAGCTTTTATCCGGGACAGAGCTATGGCTACACCTTC
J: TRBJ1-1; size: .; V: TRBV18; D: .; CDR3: CASSGAGTDTEAFF; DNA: TGTGCCAGCTCCGGTGCGGGTACGGACACTGAAGCTTTCTTT
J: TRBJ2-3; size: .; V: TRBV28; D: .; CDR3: CASSLNGHTDTQYF; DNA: TGTGCCAGCAGTTTGAACGGACACACAGATACGCAGTATTTT
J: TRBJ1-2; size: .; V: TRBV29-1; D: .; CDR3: CSVGEGNYGYTF; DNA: TGCAGCGTTGGGGAGGGAAACTATGGCTACACCTTC
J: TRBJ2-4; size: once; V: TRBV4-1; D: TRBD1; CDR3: CASSQDRSTGNIQYF; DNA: TGCGCCAGCAGCCAAGATCGGTCGACAGGGAACATTCAGTACTTC
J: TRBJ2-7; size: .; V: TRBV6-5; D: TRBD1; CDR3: CASSYDRRDRYEQYF; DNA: TGTGCCAGCAGTTACGACCGCCGGGACAGATACGAGCAGTACTTC
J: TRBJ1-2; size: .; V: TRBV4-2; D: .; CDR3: CASSQATSNYGYTF; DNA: TGTGCCAGCAGCCAGGCTACATCTAACTATGGCTACACCTTC
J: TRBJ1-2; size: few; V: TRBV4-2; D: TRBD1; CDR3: CASRDSDRGRYGYTF; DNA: TGTGCCAGCAGAGACTCAGACAGGGGAAGGTATGGCTACACCTTC
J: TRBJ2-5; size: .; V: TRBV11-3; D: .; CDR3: CASSLREGVKETQYF; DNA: TGTGCCAGCAGCTTAAGGGAAGGGGTAAAGGAGACCCAGTACTTC
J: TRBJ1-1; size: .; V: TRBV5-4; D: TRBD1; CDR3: CASNNQSRDRGGEAFF; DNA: TGTGCCAGCAACAATCAATCCCGGGACAGGGGCGGTGAAGCTTTCTTT
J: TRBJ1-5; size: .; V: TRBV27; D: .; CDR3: CASSETASNQPQHF; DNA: TGTGCCAGCAGTGAGACCGCTTCCAATCAGCCCCAGCATTTT
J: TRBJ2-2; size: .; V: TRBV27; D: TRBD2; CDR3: CASRGGITGELFF; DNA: TGTGCCAGCAGGGGGGGGATTACCGGGGAGCTGTTTTTT
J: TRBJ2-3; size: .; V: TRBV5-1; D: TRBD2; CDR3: CASSQDGGSTDTQYF; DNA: TGCGCCAGCAGCCAGGACGGGGGGAGCACAGATACGCAGTATTTT